The rows below give T cell receptor beta chains drawn from one sample of a study of cytomegalovirus exposure and HLA in healthy donors. Sequencing used immunoSEQ multiplex PCR; TCRdb keeps in-frame clones, though not all of them. The sample comprises 200,000 or so clones, over 75% of which are singletons, and over 1% rests with the top ten. Specimen: PBMCs. The receptors were sampled from a human donor in good health. Both conserved end residues are part of each CDR3. The order of the fields is J gene, clone size, D gene, V gene, CDR3 protein, CDR3 DNA. D genes are given only for firm matches. Only some rows state a clone size, as once, few, many or a class for expanded clones.

TRBJ2-2,-,-,TRBV10-3,CAISEPKGGSAGELFF,TGTGCCATCAGTGAGCCTAAAGGTGGGAGCGCCGGGGAGCTGTTTTTT
TRBJ1-3,-,-,TRBV6-5,CASSRGGVSGNTIYF,TGTGCCAGCAGTCGCGGGGGGGTGTCTGGAAACACCATATATTTT
TRBJ2-7,-,-,TRBV10-3,CAISRGRGRDEQYF,TGTGCCATCAGTCGTGGGAGGGGGAGGGACGAGCAGTACTTC
TRBJ2-3,-,-,TRBV6-4,CASSDSGGFTDTQYF,TGTGCCAGCAGTGACTCAGGCGGATTCACAGATACGCAGTATTTT
TRBJ2-3,-,-,TRBV28,CASGGSGLTDTQYF,TGTGCCAGCGGTGGTAGCGGACTCACAGATACGCAGTATTTT
TRBJ1-5,few,-,TRBV6-6,CASSSMRHNQPQHF,TGTGCCAGCAGCTCGATGCGGCATAATCAGCCCCAGCATTTT
TRBJ1-2,-,TRBD1,TRBV29-1,CSCKTSGDSGGYTF,TGCAGCTGCAAAACGTCAGGGGACAGTGGTGGCTACACCTTC
TRBJ1-1,-,-,TRBV10-3,CAISHGTGNTEAFF,TGTGCCATCAGTCACGGTACGGGGAACACTGAAGCTTTCTTT
TRBJ2-7,-,-,TRBV7-2,CASSLAGSSYEQYF,TGTGCCAGCAGCTTAGCAGGTAGCAGCTACGAGCAGTACTTC
TRBJ2-7,-,-,TRBV7-2,CAGSLKEGRGEQYF,TGTGCCGGCAGCTTAAAGGAAGGCCGAGGCGAGCAGTACTTC
TRBJ2-6,-,-,TRBV19,CASSVENFRAGANVLTF,TGTGCCAGTAGTGTAGAGAATTTCAGGGCTGGGGCCAACGTCCTGACTTTC
TRBJ2-7,-,-,TRBV5-1,CASSSNAYEQYF,TGCGCCAGCAGCTCCAATGCCTACGAGCAGTACTTC
TRBJ1-2,-,TRBD1,TRBV6-6,CASTPGTAYGYTF,TGTGCCAGCACCCCCGGGACAGCCTATGGCTACACCTTC
TRBJ1-1,-,-,TRBV28,CASSPLFRTGGTEAFF,TGTGCCAGCAGTCCATTATTCCGGACCGGGGGCACTGAAGCTTTCTTT
TRBJ2-7,-,TRBD1,TRBV9,CASSVGDREGYEQYF,TGTGCCAGCAGCGTAGGGGACAGGGAAGGGTACGAGCAGTACTTC
TRBJ1-2,-,TRBD1,TRBV6-5,CASSLYGTGEYGYTF,TGTGCCAGCAGTTTATACGGGACAGGGGAATATGGCTACACCTTC
TRBJ2-7,once,TRBD1,TRBV28,CASSLEQGAVEQYF,TGTGCCAGCAGTTTGGAACAGGGGGCTGTCGAGCAGTACTTC
TRBJ2-1,-,TRBD2,TRBV10-1,CASSGTSGSYNEQFF,TGCGCCAGCAGCGGGACTAGCGGGAGTTACAATGAGCAGTTCTTC
TRBJ2-5,-,-,TRBV9,CASSGLVRGETQYF,TGTGCCAGCAGCGGACTAGTGAGGGGAGAGACCCAGTACTTC
TRBJ2-1,-,-,TRBV5-1,CASSLGLAINEQFF,TGCGCCAGCAGCTTGGGGCTAGCGATAAATGAGCAGTTCTTC
TRBJ2-1,-,TRBD2,TRBV7-9,CASSLGTSGRKWNEQFF,TGTGCCAGCAGCTTAGGGACTAGCGGGAGAAAATGGAATGAGCAGTTCTTC
TRBJ2-7,-,-,TRBV6-6,CASTQTAGRGYEQYF,TGTGCCAGCACCCAAACCGCTGGCAGAGGCTACGAGCAGTACTTC
TRBJ2-6,-,-,TRBV11-2,CASTSGLAGANVLTF,TGTGCCAGCACCTCGGGTCTTGCTGGGGCCAACGTCCTGACTTTC
TRBJ2-7,-,TRBD2,TRBV7-2,CASSFSGLAGDEQYF,TGTGCCAGCAGCTTCAGCGGGCTAGCGGGAGACGAGCAGTACTTC
TRBJ2-7,-,-,TRBV7-2,CASSSSLGEQYF,TGTGCCAGCAGCTCTAGCCTGGGGGAGCAGTACTTC
TRBJ2-1,-,TRBD2,TRBV28,CASTSSGDYNEQFF,TGTGCCAGCACCTCTAGCGGGGATTACAATGAGCAGTTCTTC
TRBJ1-1,-,-,TRBV19,CASSSPVGGVSTEAFF,TGTGCCAGTAGTTCCCCGGTGGGGGGAGTGAGCACTGAAGCTTTCTTT
TRBJ2-7,once,TRBD1,TRBV7-6,CASSLAGTGYYEQYF,TGTGCCAGCAGCTTGGCCGGGACAGGGTACTACGAGCAGTACTTC
TRBJ2-1,few,-,TRBV10-3,CAISGDKYNEQFF,TGTGCCATCAGTGGGGACAAGTACAATGAGCAGTTCTTC
TRBJ2-5,-,TRBD1,TRBV11-2,CASSFFQGQGAETQYF,TGTGCCAGCAGCTTCTTCCAGGGACAGGGGGCTGAGACCCAGTACTTC
TRBJ2-7,-,-,TRBV13,CASSSGPAPRVHEQYF,TGTGCCAGCAGCTCCGGGCCCGCCCCGAGGGTCCACGAGCAGTACTTC
TRBJ1-5,few,-,TRBV21-1,CASSPPEDNDITKQPQHF,TGTGCCAGCAGCCCCCCAGAAGACAACGACATTACCAAGCAGCCCCAGCATTTT